The rows below give T cell receptor beta chains drawn from one sample of a study of blood T cell repertoires in COVID-19. The protocol was immunoSEQ multiplex PCR, while the TCRdb copy is restricted to in-frame clones and leaves out a portion. The sample contains approximately 260,000 clones, 84% of which appear only once. The material sequenced was PBMCs or T cells enriched from blood (not recorded which). All receptors derive from a man over 45 who had recovered from COVID-19. The CDR3 runs from the conserved cysteine through the conserved F or W. Fields, in order: clone size, J gene, V gene, D gene, CDR3 DNA, CDR3 protein. The D gene is left open where the match is weak. Not all rows give a size; the values are once, few, many and, for expanded clones, a class.

>NA|TRBJ1-2|TRBV28|NA
TGTGCCAGCAGTTTCTCGGGGGGAAGCTATGGCTACACCTTC
CASSFSGGSYGYTF
>NA|TRBJ2-3|TRBV18|TRBD2
TGTGCCAGCTCATCTCGACTAGCGGGAATAAGGGGTACGCAGTATTTT
CASSSRLAGIRGTQYF
>NA|TRBJ2-2|TRBV28|TRBD1
TGTGCCAGCAGTGGGCAAGACAGGGCCCCCCGGGAGCTGTTTTTT
CASSGQDRAPRELFF
>NA|TRBJ1-6|TRBV12-3/TRBV12-4|TRBD1
TGTGCCAGCAGTTCCCACAGGGGTTGGGCCCTCCACTTT
CASSSHRGWALHF
>NA|TRBJ1-1|TRBV15|TRBD1
TGTGCCACCAGCAGAGAAAGGGGGCGAAGCACTGAAGCTTTCTTT
CATSRERGRSTEAFF
>once|TRBJ1-2|TRBV5-4|NA
TGTGCCAGCAGCCTCGGGTCTGATCCGTTTTATGGCTACACCTTC
CASSLGSDPFYGYTF
>NA|TRBJ2-5|TRBV3-1/TRBV3-2|TRBD1
TGTGCCAGCAGCCAAGACGAGACAGGGGATGGGGAGACCCAGTACTTC
CASSQDETGDGETQYF
>NA|TRBJ1-5|TRBV29-1|NA
TGCAGCGTCTCAGGACAGTTAAATCAGCCCCAGCATTTT
CSVSGQLNQPQHF
>NA|TRBJ2-2|TRBV11-2|NA
TGTGCCAGCAGCTTACTTCTAAGGGGGAGTTACGGCGGGGAGCTGTTTTTT
CASSLLLRGSYGGELFF
>NA|TRBJ2-6|TRBV19|TRBD1
TGTGCCAGTAGTACCAGGGGGCGCGGGGTGTCTGGGGCCAACGTCCTGACTTTC
CASSTRGRGVSGANVLTF
>few|TRBJ1-3|TRBV11-2|TRBD1
TGTGCCAGCAGCTTAGTCAGGGGACAGCCTGGAAACACCATATATTTT
CASSLVRGQPGNTIYF
>NA|TRBJ2-1|TRBV7-3|NA
TGTGCCAGCAGCTTAACAACTATCGGGGAGCAGTTCTTC
CASSLTTIGEQFF
>NA|TRBJ2-7|TRBV6-5|NA
TGTGCCAGCAGCAAAACCGGCGAGCAGTACTTC
CASSKTGEQYF
>NA|TRBJ1-1|TRBV6-5|TRBD1
TGTGCCAGCAGTTCCGCAGGGGGGCGAGCTTTCTTT
CASSSAGGRAFF
>NA|TRBJ1-6|TRBV11-2|NA
TGTGCCAGCAGCTTACCCTCAGTGGGGGGGTCCCTCCACTTT
CASSLPSVGGSLHF
>NA|TRBJ2-7|TRBV7-2|NA
TGTGCCAGCAGCCATTTCGGGGTCCACGAGCAGTACTTC
CASSHFGVHEQYF
>NA|TRBJ2-7|TRBV5-1|NA
TGCGCCAGCAGCAGGGGCTCCCCCTACGAGCAGTACTTC
CASSRGSPYEQYF
>NA|TRBJ1-5|TRBV5-6|NA
TGTGCCAGCAGCTTTGGAACAGTCAATCAGCCCCAGCATTTT
CASSFGTVNQPQHF
>NA|TRBJ1-1|TRBV19|NA
TGTGCCAGCTTGGGGGCAGAAGCTTTCTTT
CASLGAEAFF
>few|TRBJ2-5|TRBV5-1|NA
TGCGCCAGCAGCTTTGGGTTGGCGGGGGCAACGGGAGAGACCCAGTACTTC
CASSFGLAGATGETQYF
>NA|TRBJ1-4|TRBV28|TRBD1
TGTGCCAGCACTAATCCGGGACAGGGAGAAGAAAAACTGTTTTTT
CASTNPGQGEEKLFF
>NA|TRBJ1-2|TRBV4-1|NA
TGCGCCAGCAGCCAAGATGGACAGTCGGGGTTCTACTATGGCTACACCTTC
CASSQDGQSGFYYGYTF
>NA|TRBJ2-3|TRBV28|NA
TGTGCCAGCACCCCGGGCGGGACAGATACGCAGTATTTT
CASTPGGTDTQYF
>NA|TRBJ2-1|TRBV15|TRBD2
TGTGCCACCAGCAGTGGGACTAGCGTCCGCTCCTACAATGAGCAGTTCTTC
CATSSGTSVRSYNEQFF
>NA|TRBJ1-6|TRBV3-1/TRBV3-2|NA
TGTGCCAGCAGCCAAGTGACGGTGGGGGCGGCCCTCCACTTT
CASSQVTVGAALHF
>once|TRBJ2-7|TRBV5-8|NA
TGTGCCAGCAGCTTGAGTGGGCCTTCCTCACCCTACGAGCAGTACTTC
CASSLSGPSSPYEQYF
>NA|TRBJ2-2|TRBV5-4|NA
TGTGCCAGCAGCCCGAGAGGGGGCGGGGAGCTGTTTTTT
CASSPRGGGELFF
>NA|TRBJ1-3|TRBV11-2|NA
TGTGCCAGCAGCTTTCGGGAACTCGGAAACACCATATATTTT
CASSFRELGNTIYF
>NA|TRBJ2-1|TRBV25-1|NA
TGTGCCAGCAGTGAGCCAGGGGAATACTACAATGAGCAGTTCTTC
CASSEPGEYYNEQFF
>few|TRBJ2-7|TRBV18|TRBD2
TGTGCCAGCTCACCACCGAGGGAACTAGCGAAAAGCTCCTACGAGCAGTACTTC
CASSPPRELAKSSYEQYF
>NA|TRBJ2-1|TRBV6-2/TRBV6-3|NA
TGTGCCAGCAGCCCGCAGCGGGTTAGTGAGCAGTTCTTC
CASSPQRVSEQFF
>once|TRBJ1-1|TRBV4-1|TRBD1
TGCGCCAGCAGCCGCTTACAGGGGGGTCGGACTGAAGCTTTCTTT
CASSRLQGGRTEAFF
>NA|TRBJ1-5|TRBV19|NA
TGTGCCAGTAGTATACAGCGGGCCCAAGCTTCGCCCCAGCATTTT
CASSIQRAQASPQHF
>NA|TRBJ2-7|TRBV7-2|NA
TGTGCCAGCAGCTACCAAACAGGGTTCGGCAACGAGCAGTACTTC
CASSYQTGFGNEQYF
>few|TRBJ2-6|TRBV6-5|NA
TGTGCCAGCAGGTCCAACAGGGGGGCCAACGTCCTGACTTTC
CASRSNRGANVLTF
>many|TRBJ1-3|TRBV18|TRBD1
TGTGCCAGCTCACCCGGACAGGGCGGAAACACCATATATTTT
CASSPGQGGNTIYF
>once|TRBJ2-1|TRBV11-2|NA
TGTGCCAGCAGCTTAATCCGTGGGGGGGGGCTCAATGAGCAGTTCTTC
CASSLIRGGGLNEQFF
>NA|TRBJ2-1|TRBV19|NA
TGTGCCAGTAGTACCGACTTTAGCGGAGAGCAGTTCTTC
CASSTDFSGEQFF
>NA|TRBJ2-3|TRBV19|TRBD1
TGTGCCAGTAGCCCCCGGGACAGGGGGCTCCCTCCCACAGATACGCAGTATTTT
CASSPRDRGLPPTDTQYF
>once|TRBJ2-7|TRBV11-2|NA
TGTGCCAGCAGCTTTACTTCTTGGACAGTCTTTAACTACGAGCAGTACTTC
CASSFTSWTVFNYEQYF
>NA|TRBJ1-1|TRBV6-5|NA
TGTGCCAGCGGGGGGATGAACACTGAAGCTTTCTTT
CASGGMNTEAFF
>NA|TRBJ2-1|TRBV9|TRBD1
TGTGCCAGCAGCCCCTCCTTGGGACAGGGGGCCAATGAGCAGTTCTTC
CASSPSLGQGANEQFF
>NA|TRBJ2-5|TRBV10-3|TRBD2
TGTGCCATCAGTGAGTTGGGGGAGGGAGAGACCCAGTACTTC
CAISELGEGETQYF
>once|TRBJ2-7|TRBV7-2|NA
TGTGCCAGCAGTGGCGGTCGTGGAAGCTCCTACGAGCAGTACTTC
CASSGGRGSSYEQYF
>NA|TRBJ2-5|TRBV9|TRBD2
TGTGCCAGCAGCCTCCGAGCGGGAGGAGAGACCCAGTACTTC
CASSLRAGGETQYF
>NA|TRBJ1-2|TRBV6-5|TRBD1
TGTGCCAGCAGCGACGCGGGACAGGGGAATGGCTACACCTTC
CASSDAGQGNGYTF
>NA|TRBJ2-1|TRBV27|TRBD2
TGTGCCAGCAGTTCGGTCAGCGGGAGGTCCAATGAGCAGTTCTTC
CASSSVSGRSNEQFF
>NA|TRBJ2-2|TRBV5-4|TRBD2
TGTGCCAGCAGCCCGGGACTAACTTCATACTGGGAGCTGTTTTTT
CASSPGLTSYWELFF